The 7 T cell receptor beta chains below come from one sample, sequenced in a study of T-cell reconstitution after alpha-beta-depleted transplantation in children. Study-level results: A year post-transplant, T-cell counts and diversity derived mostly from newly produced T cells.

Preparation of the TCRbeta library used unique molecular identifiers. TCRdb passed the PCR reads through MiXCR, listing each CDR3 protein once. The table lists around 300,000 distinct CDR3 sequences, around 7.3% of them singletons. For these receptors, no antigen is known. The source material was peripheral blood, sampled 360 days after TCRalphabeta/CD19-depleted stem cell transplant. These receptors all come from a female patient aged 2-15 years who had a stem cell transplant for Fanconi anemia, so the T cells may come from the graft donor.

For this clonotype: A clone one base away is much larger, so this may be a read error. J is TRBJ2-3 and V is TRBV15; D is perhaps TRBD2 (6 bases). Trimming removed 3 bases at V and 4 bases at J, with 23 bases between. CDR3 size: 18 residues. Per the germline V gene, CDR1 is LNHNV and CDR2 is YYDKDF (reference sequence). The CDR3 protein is CATSSGPGTLKNADTQYF. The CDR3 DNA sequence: TGTGCCACCAGCAGTGGACCTGGGACTCTCAAAAACGCAGATACGCAGTATTTT.

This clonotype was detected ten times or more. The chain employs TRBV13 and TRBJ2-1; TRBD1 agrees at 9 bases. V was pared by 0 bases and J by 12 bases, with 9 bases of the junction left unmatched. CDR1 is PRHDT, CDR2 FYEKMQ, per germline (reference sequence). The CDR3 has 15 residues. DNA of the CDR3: TGTGCCAGCAGCTTAGGACAGGGGGCAGGGGATGGGCAGTTCTTC. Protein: CASSLGQGAGDGQFF.

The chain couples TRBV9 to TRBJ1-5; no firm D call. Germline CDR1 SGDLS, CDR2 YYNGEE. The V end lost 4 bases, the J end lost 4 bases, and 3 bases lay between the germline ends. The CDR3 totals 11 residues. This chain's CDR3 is CASSINQPQHF. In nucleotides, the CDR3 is TGTGCCAGCAGCATTAATCAGCCCCAGCATTTT.

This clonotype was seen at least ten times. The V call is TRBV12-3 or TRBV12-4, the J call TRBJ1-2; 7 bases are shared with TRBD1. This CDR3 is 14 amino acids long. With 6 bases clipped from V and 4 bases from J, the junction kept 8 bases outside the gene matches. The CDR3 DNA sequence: TGTGCCAGCAGCGATACCGGGACAGCCTATGGCTACACCTTC. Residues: CASSDTGTAYGYTF.

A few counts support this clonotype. The DNA for the CDR3 is TGCAGCGTTGACCCGCGGGGGGATCTCCGGGGCGACGTTGGCTACACCTTC. Protein sequence: CSVDPRGDLRGDVGYTF. The V call is TRBV29-1, the J call TRBJ1-2; weak D call: TRBD1 (5 bases). The CDR3 extends over 17 amino acids. Germline V gene sequence: CDR1 SQVTM, CDR2 ANQGSEA. V lost 3 bases and J lost 7, with 27 bases in between.

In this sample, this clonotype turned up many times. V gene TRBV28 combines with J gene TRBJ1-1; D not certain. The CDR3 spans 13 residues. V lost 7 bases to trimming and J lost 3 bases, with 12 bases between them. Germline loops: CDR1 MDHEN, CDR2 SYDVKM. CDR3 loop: CASKFSPDTEAFF. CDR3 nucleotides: TGTGCCAGCAAATTCTCCCCGGACACTGAAGCTTTCTTT.

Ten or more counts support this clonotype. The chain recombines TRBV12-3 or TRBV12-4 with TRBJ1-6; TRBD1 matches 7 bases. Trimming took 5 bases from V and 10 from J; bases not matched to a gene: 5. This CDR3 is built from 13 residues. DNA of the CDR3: TGTGCCAGCAGTCCCACAGGGGAATCACCCCTCCACTTT. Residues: CASSPTGESPLHF.